This entry lists 22 T cell receptor beta chains sequenced from one sample in a study of cytomegalovirus exposure and HLA in healthy donors. The PCR made use of 60 Vbeta and 13 Jbeta primers. Produced via immunoSEQ multiplex PCR; TCRdb's table is partial and in-frame only. The sample has 250,000 to 350,000 clones; about nine tenths are singletons. The specimen sequenced was PBMCs. The receptor set was obtained from a middle-aged man in good health and CMV-seropositive.

This clone was picked up a small number of times. The chain carries TRBV6-1 and TRBJ2-3; TRBD2 aligns across 7 bases. V shed 6 bases and J 3 bases; nucleotides not matched to a gene: 9. There are 15 residues in the CDR3. Germline CDR1 reads MNHNS; CDR2 reads SASEGT. The CDR3 DNA reads TGTGCCAGCAGCCGCCTAGCGGAGCTTACAGATACGCAGTATTTT. It translates to CASSRLAELTDTQYF.

The V gene is TRBV9, the J gene TRBJ2-3; tentatively, D is TRBD1 (5 bases). V gave up 4 bases and J gave up 0 bases, with 12 bases separating them. The CDR3 covers 15 residues. The germline V gene has CDR1 SGDLS and CDR2 YYNGEE. CDR3 protein: CASSILGVSTDTQYF. Written as DNA, the CDR3 is TGTGCCAGCAGCATATTAGGGGTAAGCACAGATACGCAGTATTTT.

This chain connects TRBV18 to TRBJ2-3; 7 bases fit TRBD1. The junction had 8 bases not matched to a gene; V was cut back by 5 bases and J by 0 bases. This CDR3 has 16 residues. CDR1 KGHSH and CDR2 LQKENI come from the germline V gene. The CDR3 here is CASSTRGSGSTDTQYF. The CDR3 region has the DNA TGTGCCAGCTCAACCAGGGGGAGTGGGAGCACAGATACGCAGTATTTT.

The CDR3 loop is CASTLKGWGVTEAFF. The CDR3 coding sequence is TGTGCCAGCACCTTAAAGGGGTGGGGGGTCACTGAAGCTTTCTTT. The chain has TRBV27 and TRBJ1-1, with a tentative D call TRBD1 (5 bases). Germline V gene sequence: CDR1 MNHEY, CDR2 SMNVEV (reference sequence). The CDR3 runs 15 residues. V lost 7 bases to trimming and J lost 4 bases, with 19 bases between them.

V and J are TRBV7-9 and TRBJ1-2, with unresolved D. CDR3 size: 14 residues. Germline CDR1 and CDR2: SEHNR and FQNEAQ (reference sequence). The V gene lost 5 bases and the J gene lost 4 bases, with 14 bases spanning the gap. CDR3 DNA: TGTGCCAGCAGCCACTATCGGTTAGTCTATGGCTACACCTTC. Translation: CASSHYRLVYGYTF.

This clone has just one count. V gene TRBV2 combines with J gene TRBJ1-5, with D perhaps TRBD1 (5 bases). Trimming removed 5 bases at V and 1 base at J, with 15 bases between. The CDR3 has 16 residues. CDR1 SNHLY and CDR2 FYNNEI come from the germline V gene. The CDR3 region has the DNA TGTGCCAGCAGTTATGCGTGGGGCAGGAGCAATCAGCCCCAGCATTTT. It encodes CASSYAWGRSNQPQHF. The full variable domain, in which reference TRBV2 and TRBJ1-5 provide the parts outside the CDR3, is EPEVTQTPSHQVTQMGQEVILRCVPISNHLYFYWYRQILGQKVEFLVSFYNNEISEKSEIFDDQFSVERPDGSNFTLKIRSTKLEDSAMYFCASSYAWGRSNQPQHFGDGTRLSIL.

This chain uses TRBV5-5 with TRBJ2-7, with 7 bases identical to TRBD2. From germline, CDR1 is SGHKS and CDR2 YYEKEE (reference sequence). The junction had 4 bases not matched to a gene; V was cut back by 0 bases and J by 1 base. The CDR3 sequence is 15 residues long. CDR3 amino acids: CASSLAVGGSYEQYF. The CDR3 DNA follows: TGTGCCAGCAGCTTGGCGGTGGGAGGGTCCTACGAGCAGTACTTC.

This chain uses TRBV7-6 with TRBJ1-1; 9 positions match TRBD1. The CDR3 sequence is 17 residues long. The V segment lost 1 base and the J segment 5 bases; nucleotides outside the gene matches: 11. Germline assignment: CDR1 SGHVS and CDR2 FNYEAQ. This CDR3 reads CASSLVGGTGRSTEAFF. Written as DNA, the CDR3 is TGTGCCAGCAGCTTAGTGGGTGGGACAGGGCGGAGTACTGAAGCTTTCTTT.

On this clone itself: Other DNA sequences within the sample encode an identical CDR3. This chain joins TRBV11-2 and TRBJ2-1; TRBD2 aligns across 7 bases. CDR3 length: 15 amino acids. The V segment lost 0 bases and the J segment 7 bases; nucleotides outside the gene matches: 6. Germline loops: CDR1 SGHAT, CDR2 FQNNGV. The CDR3 coding sequence is TGTGCCAGCAGCTTAGATCGGGCTAGCGGAAATGAGCAGTTCTTC. Its translation: CASSLDRASGNEQFF.

V and J are TRBV6-5 and TRBJ1-2; TRBD1 matches 8 bases. The CDR3 covers 13 residues. In germline, CDR1 is MNHEY, CDR2 SVGAGI. The ends lost 4 bases at V and 8 bases at J; junction bases unmatched: 6. CDR3 in DNA: TGTGCCAGCAGTTTCTCGACAGGGGACGGCTACACCTTC. Amino acids: CASSFSTGDGYTF.

This chain connects TRBV4-1 to TRBJ2-1; D possibly corresponds to TRBD2 (6 bases). The CDR3 is 18 residues long. V was shortened by 2 bases and J by 7 bases, with 24 bases between the two germline ends. Germline assignment: CDR1 MGHRA and CDR2 YSYEKL. CDR3 in DNA: TGCGCCAGCAGCCAACCGGATTCCGGGAGCCCAAACGGTAATGAGCAGTTCTTC. It specifies CASSQPDSGSPNGNEQFF.

The rearrangement joins TRBV28 to TRBJ2-1; 7 bases map to TRBD1. V shed 5 bases, J shed 0 bases, and the junction held 4 bases outside the gene matches. The germline CDR1 and CDR2 sequences are MDHEN and SYDVKM. The CDR3 spans 15 residues. The CDR3 sequence: CASSVDRVSYNEQFF. The CDR3 bases are TGTGCCAGCAGTGTCGACAGGGTCTCCTACAATGAGCAGTTCTTC.

This sequence joins TRBV19 and TRBJ1-2; no clear D gene. The germline CDR1 and CDR2 sequences are LNHDA and SQIVND (reference sequence). This CDR3 is built from 11 residues. Trimming took 6 bases from V and 7 from J, leaving 9 bases between them. CDR3 region: CASSGEGGYTF. The CDR3 coding sequence is TGTGCCAGTAGCGGTGAGGGTGGCTACACCTTC.

The rearrangement uses TRBV7-8 and TRBJ1-2, with no clear D. Germline CDR1 is SGHVS and CDR2 is FQNEAQ. CDR3 length: 15 residues. V lost 5 bases and J 7 bases, leaving 20 bases between the germline ends. The CDR3 sequence: CASSTERASPIGYTF. CDR3 bases: TGTGCCAGCAGCACGGAGCGGGCCTCTCCTATTGGCTACACCTTC.

This sequence joins TRBV6-6 and TRBJ1-2, with D maybe TRBD1 (5 bases). Trimming took 2 bases from V and 7 from J, leaving 17 bases between them. Per germline, CDR1 MNHNY and CDR2 SVGAGI (reference sequence). The CDR3 length is 15 residues. In DNA form, the CDR3 reads TGTGCCAGCAGTTACCCAAAGGGGAATTCGGGTGGCTACACCTTC. Protein product: CASSYPKGNSGGYTF.

The rearrangement joins TRBV27 to TRBJ2-1, with 8 bases matching TRBD1. Trimming took 5 bases from V and 10 from J; bases not matched to a gene: 7. There are 13 residues in the CDR3. Germline lookup yields CDR1 MNHEY and CDR2 SMNVEV (reference sequence). The CDR3 nucleotides read TGTGCCAGCAGTCCCTCACAGGGGGACGAGCAGTTCTTC. Amino acids: CASSPSQGDEQFF.

The sample holds one count of this clone. Other DNA sequences in the sample encode the same CDR3. V gene TRBV6-5 combines with J gene TRBJ2-1, with 12 bases identical to TRBD2. Germline lookup yields CDR1 MNHEY and CDR2 SVGAGI. This CDR3 comprises 15 residues. Trimming at V came to 5 bases and at J to 5 bases, leaving 4 bases not matched to a gene. The CDR3, as DNA: TGTGCCAGCAGTCCTACTAGCGGGAGGAACAATGAGCAGTTCTTC. Protein: CASSPTSGRNNEQFF.

The V gene is TRBV7-6, the J gene TRBJ2-2, with 12 bases that match TRBD2. Germline-derived CDR1 and CDR2 are SGHVS and FNYEAQ. The CDR3 is made up of 16 amino acids. J lost 7 bases, V lost 5 bases, and 8 bases had no gene match. DNA of the CDR3: TGTGCCAGCAGCCCACCGGGACTAGCGGGCGGCGGGGAGCTGTTTTTT. Translated, it gives CASSPPGLAGGGELFF.

The chain combines TRBV4-1 with TRBJ2-3; D possibly corresponds to TRBD2 (6 bases). Germline lookup yields CDR1 MGHRA and CDR2 YSYEKL. V lost 4 bases, J lost 2 bases, and 16 bases lay in between. The CDR3 has 16 residues. CDR3 loop: CASSLPGSSPTDTQYF. CDR3 nucleotide sequence: TGCGCCAGCAGCCTCCCCGGGAGTTCCCCCACAGATACGCAGTATTTT.

The V gene is TRBV5-1, the J gene TRBJ1-2; 8 bases fit TRBD1. Per germline, CDR1 SGHRS and CDR2 YFSETQ. V was pared by 0 bases and J by 2 bases, with 3 bases of the junction left unmatched. The CDR3 runs to 15 residues. CDR3 region: CASSLEAGGNYGYTF. For the CDR3, the DNA is TGCGCCAGCAGCTTGGAGGCAGGGGGCAACTATGGCTACACCTTC.

The table lists this clone with a count of one. This rearrangement joins TRBV6-1 to TRBJ1-1; TRBD1 aligns across 7 bases. V shed 6 bases and J 2 bases; nucleotides not matched to a gene: 6. The CDR3 has 14 amino acids. Germline CDR1 is MNHNS and CDR2 is SASEGT. DNA of the CDR3: TGTGCCAGCAGGGACGGACAGGCCAACACTGAAGCTTTCTTT. Its protein product is CASRDGQANTEAFF.

The chain employs TRBV5-6 and TRBJ2-5; D is unresolved. Judging by the DNA end, TRBJ2-7 fits better; the J call may be wrong. Germline CDR1 SGHDT, CDR2 YYEEEE. The CDR3 sequence is 14 residues long. DNA of the CDR3: TGTGCCAGCAGCTTGTCGTCAGGAACCTACGAGCAGTACTTC. Translated: CASSLSSGTYEQYF.